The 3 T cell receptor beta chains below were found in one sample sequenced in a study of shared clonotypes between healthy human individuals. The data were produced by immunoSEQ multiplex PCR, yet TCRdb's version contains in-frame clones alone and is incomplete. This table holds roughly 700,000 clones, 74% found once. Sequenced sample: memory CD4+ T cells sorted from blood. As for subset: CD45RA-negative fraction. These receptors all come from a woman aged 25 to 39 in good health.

The CDR3 is CASSLRTGVSYEQYF. DNA of the CDR3: TGTGCCAGCTCACTCCGGACTGGGGTAAGCTACGAGCAGTACTTC. The chain carries TRBV18 and TRBJ2-7; maybe TRBD2 (5 bases). This CDR3 is built from 15 residues. Between the trimmed V and J ends, which lost 4 bases and 3 bases, there was a span of 16 bases. CDR1 and CDR2 (germline): KGHSH, LQKENI.

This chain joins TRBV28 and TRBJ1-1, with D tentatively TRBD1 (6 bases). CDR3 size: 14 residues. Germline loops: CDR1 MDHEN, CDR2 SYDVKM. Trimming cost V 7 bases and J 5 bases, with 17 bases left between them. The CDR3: CASNRGGGETEAFF. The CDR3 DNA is TGTGCCAGCAATAGGGGGGGAGGTGAGACTGAAGCTTTCTTT.

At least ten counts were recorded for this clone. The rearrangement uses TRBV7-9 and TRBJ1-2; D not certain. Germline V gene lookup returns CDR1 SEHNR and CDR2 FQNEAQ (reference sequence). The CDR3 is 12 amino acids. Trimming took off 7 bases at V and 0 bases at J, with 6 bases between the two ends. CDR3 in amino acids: CASTNPNYGYTF. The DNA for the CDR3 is TGTGCCAGCACAAACCCTAACTATGGCTACACCTTC.